This note documents a single T cell receptor (beta chain) sequence. Antigen unknown. Sequencing used immunoSEQ multiplex PCR; TCRdb keeps in-frame clones, though not all of them. The sample lists 30,000 to 35,000 clones; roughly 80% were seen once. The data were obtained in a study of OX40 agonist ivuxolimab in advanced cancers. Study in general: Patients received the agonistic anti-OX40 (CD134) antibody ivuxolimab. Three patients got partial responses; one had hepatocellular carcinoma and two had cutaneous melanoma.

This CDR3 is built from 13 residues. Deletions cut 4 bases from V and 6 bases from J, with 9 bases between. From germline, CDR1 is SGHNT and CDR2 YENEEA. Points from the study as a whole: Clonal expansion by week 6 occurred in CD4+ and CD8+ blood T cells (at 0.1 to 3.0 mg/kg). More expanded clones were found, on average, in CD8+ than in CD4+ T cells.

The rearrangement links TRBV11-3 to TRBJ2-2, with unresolved D. The material sequenced was CD4+ or CD8+ T cells sorted from blood, taken in a trial of the OX40 agonist ivuxolimab. The receptor comes from an adult with an advanced solid tumor such as melanoma, head and neck, liver or kidney cancer. The CDR3 is CASSSGPSGELFF. The CDR3 DNA reads as TGTGCCAGCAGCTCGGGCCCCTCCGGGGAGCTGTTTTTT.